This is a list of T cell receptor beta chains from one sample in a study of early T cells in non-severe SARS-CoV-2 infection. TCRdb independently ran MiXCR on the 5' RACE reads; one entry per CDR3 protein. This sample has about 49,000 distinct CDR3 sequences, with roughly an eighth found just once. Specimen: whole blood, collected at baseline. The origin of the receptors is an adult who was a healthcare worker with PCR-confirmed SARS-CoV-2 infection or an uninfected control (not recorded which). The CDR3 runs from the conserved cysteine through the conserved F or W. A D gene is named only where the DNA matches it firmly. Size values are once, few and many counts, or a class for expanded clones, and some rows have none.

NA	TRBD2	TRBV18	TRBJ2-1	TGTGCCAGCTCACCTCAACTAGCGGGAGGCAACAATGAGCAGTTCTTC	CASSPQLAGGNNEQFF
NA	NA	TRBV7-2	TRBJ2-4	TGTGCCAGCAGCCGCCCCCATTCCAGGACGACAGCACGAAACATTCAGTACTTC	CASSRPHSRTTARNIQYF
few	TRBD1	TRBV12-3/TRBV12-4	TRBJ2-5	TGTGCCAGCAGTTTGAACAGGGGGCTACAAGAGACCCAGTACTTC	CASSLNRGLQETQYF
many	TRBD2	TRBV24-1	TRBJ2-1	TGTGCCACCAGTGCAGGACTAGGGAATGAGCAGTTCTTC	CATSAGLGNEQFF
NA	NA	TRBV28	TRBJ1-1	TGTGCCAGCAGCAAGAGCGGGATCCAAAACACTGAAGCTTTCTTT	CASSKSGIQNTEAFF
many	NA	TRBV10-3	TRBJ1-2	TGTGCCATCAGTGCCCGACAGCCCGACTATGGCTACACCTTC	CAISARQPDYGYTF
few	TRBD1	TRBV7-6	TRBJ2-1	TGTGCCAGCAGGGGTACTCCGGGACAGTACAATGAGCAGTTCTTC	CASRGTPGQYNEQFF
once	NA	TRBV3-1	TRBJ1-1	TGTGCCAGCAGCCAATTTGACACCCCGAACACTGAAGCTTTCTTT	CASSQFDTPNTEAFF
NA	NA	TRBV15	TRBJ1-6	TGTGCCACCAGCAGAGGAGGGAGGGATTCACCCCTCCACTTT	CATSRGGRDSPLHF
medium-sized	NA	TRBV18	TRBJ2-1	TGTGCCAGCTCACCACCTGCCGGCTATGAGCAGTTCTTC	CASSPPAGYEQFF
few	TRBD2	TRBV4-1	TRBJ2-1	TGCGCCAGCAGCCAAGGAGTAGCGGGAGGGCTTTACAATGAGCAGTTCTTC	CASSQGVAGGLYNEQFF
many	NA	TRBV29-1	TRBJ2-7	TGCAGCGTGGGCCATAGCTCCTACGAGCAGTACTTC	CSVGHSSYEQYF
medium-sized	NA	TRBV28	TRBJ2-7	TGTGCCAGCAGTCGACAGTACGAGCAGTACTTC	CASSRQYEQYF
NA	TRBD1	TRBV10-2	TRBJ2-2	TGCGCCAGCGGGTTACAGGGGGTTGGGGAGCTGTTTTTT	CASGLQGVGELFF
NA	NA	TRBV24-1	TRBJ2-2	TGTGCCACCAGTGATGGGGTATGGGAGCTGTTTTTT	CATSDGVWELFF
NA	NA	TRBV6-2/TRBV6-3	TRBJ2-7	TGTGCCAGCAGCCCCCAGGCGGCAGAACGAAGATACGAGCAGTACTTC	CASSPQAAERRYEQYF
few	NA	TRBV14	TRBJ2-5	TGTGCCAGCAGCCTCCGGACCGCGGGGACCCAGTACTTC	CASSLRTAGTQYF
few	NA	TRBV12-3/TRBV12-4	TRBJ2-7	TGTGCCAGCAGCCTCGGGCCTATCGGTTCCTACGAGCAGTACTTC	CASSLGPIGSYEQYF
many	NA	TRBV7-3	TRBJ1-1	TGTGCCAGCAGCCAACAGAGGAACACTGAAGCTTTCTTT	CASSQQRNTEAFF
few	NA	TRBV11-2	TRBJ1-6	TGTGCCAGCAGCTTATTGCGGGCCGGAGAATCACCCCTCCACTTT	CASSLLRAGESPLHF
many	NA	TRBV19	TRBJ1-5	TGTGCCAGTAGCCCGACAGGAGGACAGCCCCAGCATTTT	CASSPTGGQPQHF
few	NA	TRBV18	TRBJ1-5	TGTGCCAGCTCCTCCGCAAACACGCAGCCCCAGCATTTT	CASSSANTQPQHF
NA	TRBD2	TRBV19	TRBJ2-5	TGTGCCAGTACCGCCGGAGCGGGACGGCAAGAGACCCAGTACTTC	CASTAGAGRQETQYF
many	NA	TRBV11-2	TRBJ2-2	TGTGCCAGCAGCTTACGCGGGACCGGGGAGCTGTTTTTT	CASSLRGTGELFF
few	TRBD1	TRBV6-2/TRBV6-3	TRBJ2-1	TGTGCCAGCAGCCACCGGGACAGGCGTTACAATGAGCAGTTCTTC	CASSHRDRRYNEQFF
NA	NA	TRBV6-2/TRBV6-3	TRBJ2-1	TGTGCCAGCAGTTACTCTACTCAACATGGGGTTCGCTTGGAAGAGCAGTTCTTC	CASSYSTQHGVRLEEQFF
NA	NA	TRBV5-6	TRBJ2-3	TGTGCCAGCAGCTTGGCCTGGCAGTCAGATACGCAGTATTTT	CASSLAWQSDTQYF
NA	TRBD1	TRBV7-2	TRBJ2-7	TGTGCCAGCAGCACCGACAGGGGGTTCAACGAGCAGTACTTC	CASSTDRGFNEQYF
few	TRBD1	TRBV6-5	TRBJ1-4	TGTGCCAGCAGTTTGGGACAGGACTCAACTAATGAAAAACTGTTTTTT	CASSLGQDSTNEKLFF
few	NA	TRBV5-1	TRBJ2-7	TGCGCCAGCAGCTTGGTAGGGGAAGGAGCGGCGCAGTACTTC	CASSLVGEGAAQYF
NA	NA	TRBV29-1	TRBJ2-3	TGCAGCGTTGAAGATAAGGCCCGGGATACGCAGTATTTT	CSVEDKARDTQYF
few	NA	TRBV11-3	TRBJ2-7	TGTGCCAGCAGCTCCCGCCGAGTTGGCACCTACGAGCAGTACTTC	CASSSRRVGTYEQYF
NA	NA	TRBV6-6	TRBJ2-7	TGTGCCAGCAGCGGGGATCTTACCGAGCAGTACTTC	CASSGDLTEQYF
many	NA	TRBV11-2	TRBJ2-2	TGTGCCAGCAGCGGGCGGACAGCCCGAGGGGAGCTGTTTTTT	CASSGRTARGELFF
many	NA	TRBV18	TRBJ1-1	TGTGCCAGCTCACCGCCGGACAGACCTATGAACACTGAAGCTTTCTTT	CASSPPDRPMNTEAFF
few	NA	TRBV7-9	TRBJ1-1	TGTGCCAGCAGCTTACAACAGGACACTGAAGCTTTCTTT	CASSLQQDTEAFF
few	TRBD2	TRBV6-2/TRBV6-3	TRBJ2-7	TGTGCCAGCAGTTACTCGAATCCGGCTAGCGGGACCTACGAGCAGTACTTC	CASSYSNPASGTYEQYF
NA	TRBD1	TRBV5-1	TRBJ1-6	TGCGCCAGCAGCGAACACACCGGGACAGGGAGCTCACCCCTCCACTTT	CASSEHTGTGSSPLHF
few	NA	TRBV29-1	TRBJ2-2	TGCAGCGTTGGAGGAGCGGCCCTTACCGGGGAGCTGTTTTTT	CSVGGAALTGELFF
few	TRBD2	TRBV20-1	TRBJ2-3	TGCAGTGCTAGCCCCAGGAGCGGGAGGGTCTTAGATACGCAGTATTTT	CSASPRSGRVLDTQYF
few	TRBD2	TRBV29-1	TRBJ2-1	TGCAGCGTTGAAGGGATCTTTACTAGCGGGAGTCTCGGTGAGCAGTTCTTC	CSVEGIFTSGSLGEQFF
NA	TRBD2	TRBV7-8	TRBJ2-1	TGTGCCAGCAGGTTTAGCGGGAATTACAATGAGCAGTTCTTC	CASRFSGNYNEQFF
many	NA	TRBV5-5	TRBJ2-2	TGTGCCAGCAGTTACAACCCCACCGGGGAGCTGTTTTTT	CASSYNPTGELFF
NA	NA	TRBV7-8	TRBJ1-5	TGTGCCAGCAGCTTAGCGCCTGGCACGGGCAATCAGCCCCAGCATTTT	CASSLAPGTGNQPQHF
few	NA	TRBV20-1	TRBJ1-1	TGCAGGCCAGACAGGCCGGGTTGGGGAACTGAAGCTTTCTTT	CRPDRPGWGTEAFF
few	NA	TRBV5-1	TRBJ2-7	TGCGCCAGCAGCTTGGCGGCCCGCGTCGGCGAGCAGTACTTC	CASSLAARVGEQYF
NA	NA	TRBV6-2/TRBV6-3	TRBJ2-5	TGTGCCAGCAGTTCGATCCGGGGTAAAGAGACCCAGTACTTC	CASSSIRGKETQYF
NA	TRBD2	TRBV2	TRBJ2-2	TGTGCCACCAGTACTAGCGGGCCTACCGGGGAGCTGTTTTTT	CATSTSGPTGELFF
NA	NA	TRBV11-2	TRBJ1-1	TGTGCCAGCAGCTTAGCCCAAGGACAGCTATACACTGAAGCTTTCTTT	CASSLAQGQLYTEAFF
NA	TRBD1	TRBV18	TRBJ1-6	TGTGCCAGCTCACGAGGGGACAGCCCCAATAATTCACCCCTCCACTTT	CASSRGDSPNNSPLHF
many	TRBD1	TRBV5-4	TRBJ1-6	TGTGCCAGCAGCTCGAACAGGGGGCGCGGATCACCCCTCCACTTT	CASSSNRGRGSPLHF
few	TRBD2	TRBV7-3	TRBJ2-7	TGTGCCAGCAGCCCCAGTGGTGAAGCGGGACTTAGCGAGCAGTACTTC	CASSPSGEAGLSEQYF
NA	TRBD2	TRBV6-5	TRBJ2-7	TGTGCCAGCAGGGGCGGGAGTAGGTACGAGCAGTACTTC	CASRGGSRYEQYF
NA	NA	TRBV9	TRBJ1-1	TGTGCCAGCAGCGTAGCCGACAGGCTAGGAACTGAAGCTTTCTTT	CASSVADRLGTEAFF
few	NA	TRBV12-3/TRBV12-4	TRBJ2-7	TGTGCCAGCCTGAGGACCCCCGGGACCTACGAGCAGTACTTC	CASLRTPGTYEQYF